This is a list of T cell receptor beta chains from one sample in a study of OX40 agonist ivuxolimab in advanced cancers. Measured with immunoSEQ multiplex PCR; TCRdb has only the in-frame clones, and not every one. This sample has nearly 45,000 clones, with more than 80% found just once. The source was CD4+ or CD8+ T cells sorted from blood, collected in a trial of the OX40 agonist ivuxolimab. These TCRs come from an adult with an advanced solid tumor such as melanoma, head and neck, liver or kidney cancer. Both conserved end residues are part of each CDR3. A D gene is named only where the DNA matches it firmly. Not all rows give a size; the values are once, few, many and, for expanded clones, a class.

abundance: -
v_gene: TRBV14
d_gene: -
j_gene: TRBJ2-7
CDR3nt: TGTGCCAGCAGCCACAGGTTCGGCGAGCAGTACTTC
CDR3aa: CASSHRFGEQYF

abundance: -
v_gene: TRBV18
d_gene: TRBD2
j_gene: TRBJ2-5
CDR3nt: TGTGCCAGCTCACCGAGGGACTACGGAGAGACCCAGTACTTC
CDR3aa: CASSPRDYGETQYF

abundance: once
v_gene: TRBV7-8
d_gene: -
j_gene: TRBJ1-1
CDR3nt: TGTGCCAGCAGCTTAAATTCGGGGAACACTGAAGCTTTCTTT
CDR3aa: CASSLNSGNTEAFF

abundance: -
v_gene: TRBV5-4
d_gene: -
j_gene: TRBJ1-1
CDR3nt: TGTGCCAGCGCCTGGGGGACTAACACTGAAGCTTTCTTT
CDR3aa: CASAWGTNTEAFF

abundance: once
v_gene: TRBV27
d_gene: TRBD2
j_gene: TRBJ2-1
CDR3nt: TGTGCCAGCAGCCTAGAGGGGACTAGCGGAAACAATGAGCAGTTCTTC
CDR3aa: CASSLEGTSGNNEQFF

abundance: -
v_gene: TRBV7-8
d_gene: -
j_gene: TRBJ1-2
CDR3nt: TGTGCCAGCAGGCCTATATTTAACTATGGCTACACCTTC
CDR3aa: CASRPIFNYGYTF

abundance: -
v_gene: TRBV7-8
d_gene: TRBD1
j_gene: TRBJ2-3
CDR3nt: TGTGCCAGCAGCTTTAAGGGCAGGGGGACAGATACGCAGTATTTT
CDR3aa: CASSFKGRGTDTQYF

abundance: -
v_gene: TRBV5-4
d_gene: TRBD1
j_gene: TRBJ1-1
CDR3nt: TGTGCCAGCAGCTTGCCCTTGGGACAGGGTAATGAAGCTTTCTTT
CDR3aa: CASSLPLGQGNEAFF

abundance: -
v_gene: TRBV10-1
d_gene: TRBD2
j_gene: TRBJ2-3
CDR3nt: TGCGCCAGCAGTGACCTACCGGGACTAGCGGCAGATACGCAGTATTTT
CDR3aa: CASSDLPGLAADTQYF

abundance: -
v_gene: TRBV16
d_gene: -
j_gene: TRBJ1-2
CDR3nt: TGTGCCAGCAGCCCAGATCTCGTTAGCTACACCTTC
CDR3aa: CASSPDLVSYTF

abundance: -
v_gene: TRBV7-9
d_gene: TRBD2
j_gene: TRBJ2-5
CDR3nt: TGTGCCAGCAGCCCACCGTCCGGGACTATGAATAGAGAGACCCAGTACTTC
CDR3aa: CASSPPSGTMNRETQYF

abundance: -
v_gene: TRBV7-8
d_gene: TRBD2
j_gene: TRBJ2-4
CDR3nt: TGTGCCAGCAGAGGACTAGCGGGAGACATTCAGTACTTC
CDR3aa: CASRGLAGDIQYF

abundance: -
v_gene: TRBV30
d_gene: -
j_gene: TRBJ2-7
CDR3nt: TGTGCCTGGAGTGAGGTGACAGCCTACGAGCAGTACTTC
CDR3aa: CAWSEVTAYEQYF

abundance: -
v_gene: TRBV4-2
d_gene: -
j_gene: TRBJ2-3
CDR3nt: TGTGCCAGCAGCCAAGGCCCGGCGGACACAGATACGCAGTATTTT
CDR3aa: CASSQGPADTDTQYF

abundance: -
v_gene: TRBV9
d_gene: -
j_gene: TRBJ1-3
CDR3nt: TGTGCCAGCAGCGTAGGAAGGGATGATGGTGGAAACACCATATATTTT
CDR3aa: CASSVGRDDGGNTIYF

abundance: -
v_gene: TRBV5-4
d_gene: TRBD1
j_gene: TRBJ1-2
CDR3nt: TGTGCCAGCAGCTTGGTGACAGGGAGGGATGGCTACACCTTC
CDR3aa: CASSLVTGRDGYTF

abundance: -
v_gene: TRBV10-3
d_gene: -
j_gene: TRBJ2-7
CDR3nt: TGTGCCATCAGTGAGTCGGGGTTTAACTACGAGCAGTACTTC
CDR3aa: CAISESGFNYEQYF

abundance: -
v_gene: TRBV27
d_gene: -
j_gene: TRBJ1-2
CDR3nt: TGTGCCAGCAGTTTTACAGGGTTGCTCAGCTATGGCTACACCTTC
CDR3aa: CASSFTGLLSYGYTF